The clone carrying this T cell receptor beta chain has a single count. Its antigen is not identified. These data are taken from a study of glioma-infiltrating T cells after dendritic cell vaccination. Study-level results: Survival was not directly related to TCR clonality in these patients.

Only patients with spare fresh-frozen tumor and over two years of follow-up were included. None of the glioblastoma patients had an isocitrate dehydrogenase mutation. Before vaccination, two weeks after the third vaccination, and at progression, PBMC were collected. Here immunoSEQ multiplex PCR was the method, and the copy in TCRdb shows in-frame clones only, minus some. The table shows under 100,000 clones, with over 85% occurring only once. The CDR3 extends over 17 amino acids. The germline gives CDR1 LNHDA, CDR2 SQIVND (reference sequence). V was shortened by 7 bases and J by 0 bases, with 21 bases between the two germline ends.

This receptor was taken from a human donor with glioblastoma. This sample comprised blood, obtained before dendritic cell vaccination. V usage is TRBV19 and J usage is TRBJ1-1, with D possibly TRBD1 on 6 matching bases. CDR3 protein: CASIPGQGQTMNTEAFF. The CDR3 nucleotides are TGTGCCAGTATACCCGGTCAGGGGCAAACTATGAACACTGAAGCTTTCTTT.